This paragraph reports one T cell receptor beta chain. Its antigen has not been determined. Within one base of it there is no much larger clone, and no base qualities were kept. Ficoll-Paque density gradient centrifugation was used to isolate PBMCs. The data were obtained in a study of T-cell memory formation after mild COVID-19 (dated by TCRdb to the early 2020s). The study in broad terms: TCR sequence clusters from the two donors were found to be largely donor specific. The cohort was made up of two young adult volunteers, one female and one male, who were previously healthy. In two donors, T-cell clones that expanded and contracted after mild COVID-19 were followed by sequencing TCRalpha and TCRbeta repertoires longitudinally. Study-wide findings and limitations: The study included only a couple of mild cases, and larger cohorts that include severe cases with pre-infection samples were judged to be necessary. The second-wave clones that peaked on day 37 were not confirmed to be SARS-CoV-2 specific. Contracting CD4+ clones were found mainly in CM and EM memory subsets, while CD8+ clones were enriched in EMRA. From day 15 to 85, contracting clones showed balanced CD4/CD8 phenotypes, whereas a second wave of clones that expanded from day 15 to 37 leaned towards CD4+. Some responding clones were detected in pre-infection memory, suggesting pre-existing cross-reactive memory T cells joined the SARS-CoV-2 response.

The sequencer listed for this sample is Illumina NovaSeq 6000. Using 5'RACE with constant-segment primers, TCRalpha and TCRbeta cDNA libraries were constructed, with sample barcodes and unique molecular identifiers added in the process. Trizol reagent was used to extract RNA from every sample. Library amplification was performed in two PCR steps, and a second sample barcode and Illumina TruSeq adapters were introduced in the second step. Libraries were sequenced on an Illumina NovaSeq with 2 x 150 bp paired-end reads. As for the authors' bioinformatics: Demultiplexing of reads and collapsing into UMI-guided consensus sequences were performed with migec v1.2.7. Using mixcr v2.1.11, UMI consensuses were aligned to TRA and TRB V and J templates and then assembled into clonotypes. A clonotype was counted as expanded or contracted only if both edgeR and NoisET called the change significant, with noise models trained on biological replicates. edgeR calls used a false discovery rate-adjusted p below 0.01 and a log2 fold-change threshold of 1. As an exploratory analysis of dynamics, max-normalized trajectories of the 1000 most abundant clonotypes were examined with PCA combined with hierarchical clustering. Each responding clone was given a CD4 or CD8 phenotype based on the CD4+ and CD8+ repertoires, which had been sequenced separately. The public reads were run again by TCRdb, first through fastp at Q25 and then through MiXCR, and only productive beta chains were kept. Every distinct CDR3 protein forms one entry, paired with its most common genes and DNA. For this entry, the V and J calls and clone size follow TCRdb and not the study's own pipeline. This sample gives 150,000 to 200,000 distinct CDR3 sequences in total; around a tenth of them show up just once. The ten largest clones add up to more than 3.5% of the sample.

Sequences MNHEY (CDR1) and SVGEGT (CDR2) are obtained from the germline V gene. The CDR3 holds 13 amino acids from the cysteine to the phenylalanine. Only CDR3 DNA is held: 39 bases, read in frame from base 1. From V the trimming removes 5 bases and from J it removes 10 bases, while the gene matches leave 7 bases of the junction unaccounted for. The receptor comes from a young man who had mild COVID-19 (a few samples of this study predate the infection). The sample titles of this study are shuffled in the database, so cell type and time point are left out; the donor was told from shared clones. The sequence is built from TRBV6-2 or TRBV6-3 and TRBJ2-1; TRBD1 lines up with 8 middle nucleotides. The specimen was PBMCs or a T cell subset sorted from them (not recorded which). The encoded CDR3 is CASSTPGGWEQFF. Here is the DNA: TGTGCCAGCAGTACCCCAGGGGGCTGGGAGCAGTTCTTC.